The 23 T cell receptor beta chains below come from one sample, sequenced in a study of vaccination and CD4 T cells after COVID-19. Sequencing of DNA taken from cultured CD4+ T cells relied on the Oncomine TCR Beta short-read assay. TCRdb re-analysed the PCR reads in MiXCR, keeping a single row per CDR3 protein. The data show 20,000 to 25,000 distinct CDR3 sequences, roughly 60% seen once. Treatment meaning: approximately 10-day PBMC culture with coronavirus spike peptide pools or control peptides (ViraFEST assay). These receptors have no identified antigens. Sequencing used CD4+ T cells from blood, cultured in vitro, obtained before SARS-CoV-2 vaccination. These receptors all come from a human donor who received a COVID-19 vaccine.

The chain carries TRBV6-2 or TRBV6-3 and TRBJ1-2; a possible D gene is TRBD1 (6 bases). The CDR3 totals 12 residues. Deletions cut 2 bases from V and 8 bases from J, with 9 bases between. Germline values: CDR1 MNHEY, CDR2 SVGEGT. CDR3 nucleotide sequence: TGTGCCAGCAGTTACGAGGGGGAAGGCTACACCTTC. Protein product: CASSYEGEGYTF.

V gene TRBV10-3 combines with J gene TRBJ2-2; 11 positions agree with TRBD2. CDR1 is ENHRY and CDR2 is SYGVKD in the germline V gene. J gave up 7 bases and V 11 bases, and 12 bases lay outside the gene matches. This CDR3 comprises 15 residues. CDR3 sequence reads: CAARVAGGPVGELFF. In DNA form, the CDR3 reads TGTGCCGCCCGGGTAGCGGGGGGGCCCGTCGGGGAGCTGTTTTTT.

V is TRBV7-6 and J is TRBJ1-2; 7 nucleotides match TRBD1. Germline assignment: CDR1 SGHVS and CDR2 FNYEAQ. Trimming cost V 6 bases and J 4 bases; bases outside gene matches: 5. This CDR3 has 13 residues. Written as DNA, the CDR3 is TGTGCCAGCAGTTTGACAGGGATCTATGGCTACACCTTC. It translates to CASSLTGIYGYTF.

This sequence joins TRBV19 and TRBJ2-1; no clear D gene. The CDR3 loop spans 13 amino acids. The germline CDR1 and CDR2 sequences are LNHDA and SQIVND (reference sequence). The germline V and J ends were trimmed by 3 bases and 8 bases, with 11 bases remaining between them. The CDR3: CASSMSIIDEQFF. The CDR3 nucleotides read TGTGCCAGTAGTATGTCAATCATCGATGAGCAGTTCTTC.

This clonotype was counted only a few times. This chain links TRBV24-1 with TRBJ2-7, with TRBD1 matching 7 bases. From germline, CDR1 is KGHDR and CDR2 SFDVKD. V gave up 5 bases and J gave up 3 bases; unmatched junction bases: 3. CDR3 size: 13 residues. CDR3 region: CATSAAGGYEQYF. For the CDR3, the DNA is TGTGCCACCAGTGCGGCAGGGGGCTACGAGCAGTACTTC.

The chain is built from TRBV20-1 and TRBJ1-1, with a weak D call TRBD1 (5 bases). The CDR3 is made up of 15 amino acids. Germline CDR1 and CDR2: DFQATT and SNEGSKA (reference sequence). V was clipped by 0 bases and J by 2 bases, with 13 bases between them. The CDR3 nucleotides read TGCAGTGCTAGAGATGTTGCAGGGACTAACACTGAAGCTTTCTTT. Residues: CSARDVAGTNTEAFF.

Here the CDR3 reads CASSHTGELFF. DNA for the CDR3: TGTGCCAGCAGCCACACCGGGGAGCTGTTTTTT. The chain links TRBV2 to TRBJ2-2; the D is unclear. The CDR3 runs to 11 residues. Germline V gene data show CDR1 as SNHLY and CDR2 as FYNNEI. Trimming took 6 bases from V and 3 from J, leaving 2 bases between them.

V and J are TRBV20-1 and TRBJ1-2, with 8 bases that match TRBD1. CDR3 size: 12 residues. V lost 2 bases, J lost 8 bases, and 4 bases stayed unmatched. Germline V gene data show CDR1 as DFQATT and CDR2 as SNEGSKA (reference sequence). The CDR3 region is CSARQGAEGYTF. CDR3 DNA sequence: TGCAGTGCTAGACAGGGGGCGGAGGGCTACACCTTC.

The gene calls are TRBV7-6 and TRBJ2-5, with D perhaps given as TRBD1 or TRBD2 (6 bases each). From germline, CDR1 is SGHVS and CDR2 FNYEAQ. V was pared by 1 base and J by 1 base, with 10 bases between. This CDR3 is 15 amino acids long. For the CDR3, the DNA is TGTGCCAGCAGCTTAGTCCGGGGGCTCCAAGAGACCCAGTACTTC. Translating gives CASSLVRGLQETQYF.

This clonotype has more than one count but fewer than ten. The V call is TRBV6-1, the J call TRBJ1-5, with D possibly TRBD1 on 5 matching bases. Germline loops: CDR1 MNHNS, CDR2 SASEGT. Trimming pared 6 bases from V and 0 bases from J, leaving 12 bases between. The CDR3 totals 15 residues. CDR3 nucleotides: TGTGCCAGCAGCCCCGGGACCCCTAGCAATCAGCCCCAGCATTTT. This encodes CASSPGTPSNQPQHF.

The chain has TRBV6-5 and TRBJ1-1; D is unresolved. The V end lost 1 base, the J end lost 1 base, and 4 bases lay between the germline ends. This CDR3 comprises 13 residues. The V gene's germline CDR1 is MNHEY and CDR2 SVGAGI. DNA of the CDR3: TGTGCCAGCAGTTACTGGGGGAACACTGAAGCTTTCTTT. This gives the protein CASSYWGNTEAFF.

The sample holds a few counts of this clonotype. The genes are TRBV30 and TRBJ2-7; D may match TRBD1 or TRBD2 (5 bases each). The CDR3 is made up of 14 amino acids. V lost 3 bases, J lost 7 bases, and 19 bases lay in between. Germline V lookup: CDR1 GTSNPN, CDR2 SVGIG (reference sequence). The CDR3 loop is CAWRGPGRVGEQYF. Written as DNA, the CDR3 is TGTGCCTGGAGGGGACCGGGCAGGGTGGGGGAGCAGTACTTC.

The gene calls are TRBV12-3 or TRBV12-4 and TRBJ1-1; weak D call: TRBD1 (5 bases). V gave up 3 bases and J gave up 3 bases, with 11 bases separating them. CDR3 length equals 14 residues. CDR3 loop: CASSLGVGDTEAFF. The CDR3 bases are TGTGCCAGCAGTTTGGGGGTAGGGGACACTGAAGCTTTCTTT.

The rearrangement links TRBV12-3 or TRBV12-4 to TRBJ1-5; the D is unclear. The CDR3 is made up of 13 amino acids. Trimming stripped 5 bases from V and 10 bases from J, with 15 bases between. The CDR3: CASSPLPTLPQHF. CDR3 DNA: TGTGCCAGCAGTCCACTACCGACTTTACCCCAGCATTTT.

The CDR3 loop reads CSARAGTAYEQYF. DNA for the CDR3: TGCAGTGCTAGAGCCGGGACTGCATACGAGCAGTACTTC. The rearrangement uses TRBV20-1 and TRBJ2-7; D perhaps matches TRBD2 (6 bases). Trimming took off 1 base at V and 4 bases at J, with 11 bases between the two ends. Germline CDR1 is DFQATT and CDR2 is SNEGSKA (reference sequence). The CDR3 length is 13 residues.

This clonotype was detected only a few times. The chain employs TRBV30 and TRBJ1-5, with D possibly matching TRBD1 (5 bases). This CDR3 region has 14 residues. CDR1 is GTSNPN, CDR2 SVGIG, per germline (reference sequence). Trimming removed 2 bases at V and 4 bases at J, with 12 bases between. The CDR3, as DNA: TGTGCCTGGAGTACCGGAGGGGCTAATCAGCCCCAGCATTTT. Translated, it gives CAWSTGGANQPQHF.

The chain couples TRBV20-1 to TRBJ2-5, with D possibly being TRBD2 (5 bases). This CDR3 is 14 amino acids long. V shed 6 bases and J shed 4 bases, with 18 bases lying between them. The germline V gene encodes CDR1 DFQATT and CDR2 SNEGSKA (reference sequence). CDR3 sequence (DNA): TGCAGTGCCAACCTCGGGGATGGAGGAGAGACCCAGTACTTC. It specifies CSANLGDGGETQYF.

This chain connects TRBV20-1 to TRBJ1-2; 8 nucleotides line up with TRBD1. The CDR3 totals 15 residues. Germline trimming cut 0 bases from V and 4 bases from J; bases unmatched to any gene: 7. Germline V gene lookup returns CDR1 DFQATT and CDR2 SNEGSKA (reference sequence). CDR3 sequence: CSARDQGQGSYGYTF. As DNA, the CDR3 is TGCAGTGCTAGAGATCAAGGACAGGGCAGCTATGGCTACACCTTC.

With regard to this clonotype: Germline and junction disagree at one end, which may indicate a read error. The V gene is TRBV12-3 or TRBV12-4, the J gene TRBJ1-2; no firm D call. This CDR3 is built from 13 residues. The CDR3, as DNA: TGTGCCAGCAGTTTAGAGGAGGGCTCCAGGCGTTCCTTC. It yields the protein CASSLEEGSRRSF.

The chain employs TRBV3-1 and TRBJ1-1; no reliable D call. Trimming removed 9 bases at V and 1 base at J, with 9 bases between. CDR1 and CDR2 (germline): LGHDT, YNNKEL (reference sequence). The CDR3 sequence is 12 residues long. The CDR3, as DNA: TGTGCCAGTAAGCATGGGAACACTGAAGCTTTCTTT. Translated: CASKHGNTEAFF.

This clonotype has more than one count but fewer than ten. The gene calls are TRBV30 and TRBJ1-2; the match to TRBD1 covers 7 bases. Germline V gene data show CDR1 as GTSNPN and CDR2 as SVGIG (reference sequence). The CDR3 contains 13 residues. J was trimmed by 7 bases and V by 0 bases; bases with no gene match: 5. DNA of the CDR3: TGTGCCTGGAGTGTGTCGCAGGGGGGTGGCTACACCTTC. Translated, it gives CAWSVSQGGGYTF.

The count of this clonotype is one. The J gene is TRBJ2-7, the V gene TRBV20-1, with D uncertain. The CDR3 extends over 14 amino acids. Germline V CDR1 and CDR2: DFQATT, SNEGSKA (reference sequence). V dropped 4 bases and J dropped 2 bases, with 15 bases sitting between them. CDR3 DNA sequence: TGCAGTGCTACCCTGGACGGCGCGACCTACGAGCAGTACTTC. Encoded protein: CSATLDGATYEQYF.

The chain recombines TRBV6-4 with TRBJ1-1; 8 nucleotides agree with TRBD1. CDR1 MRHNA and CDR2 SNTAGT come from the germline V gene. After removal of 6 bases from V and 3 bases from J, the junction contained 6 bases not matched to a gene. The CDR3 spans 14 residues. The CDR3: CASRMGQADTEAFF. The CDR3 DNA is TGTGCCAGCAGGATGGGACAGGCAGACACTGAAGCTTTCTTT.